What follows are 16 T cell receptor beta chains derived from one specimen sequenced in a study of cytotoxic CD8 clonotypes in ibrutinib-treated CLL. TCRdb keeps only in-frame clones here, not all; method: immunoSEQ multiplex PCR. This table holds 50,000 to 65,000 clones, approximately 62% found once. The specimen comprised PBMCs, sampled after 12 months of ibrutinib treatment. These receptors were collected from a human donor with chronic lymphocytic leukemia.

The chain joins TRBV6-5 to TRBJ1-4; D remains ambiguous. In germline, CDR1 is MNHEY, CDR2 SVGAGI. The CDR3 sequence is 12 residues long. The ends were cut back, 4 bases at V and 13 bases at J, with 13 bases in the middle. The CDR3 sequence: CASSLNGELLFF. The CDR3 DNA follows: TGTGCCAGCAGTTTAAACGGGGAATTACTGTTTTTT.

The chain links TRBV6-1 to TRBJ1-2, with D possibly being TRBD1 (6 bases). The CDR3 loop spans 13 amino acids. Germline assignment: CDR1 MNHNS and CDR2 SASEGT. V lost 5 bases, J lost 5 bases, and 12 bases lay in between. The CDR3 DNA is TGTGCCAGCAGTTCCGGGACAACGTATGGCTACACCTTC. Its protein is CASSSGTTYGYTF.

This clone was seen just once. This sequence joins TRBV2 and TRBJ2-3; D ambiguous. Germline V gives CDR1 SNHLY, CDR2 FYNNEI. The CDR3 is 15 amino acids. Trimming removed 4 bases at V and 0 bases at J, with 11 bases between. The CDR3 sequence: CASSGSLSSTDTQYF. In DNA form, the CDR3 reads TGTGCCAGCAGTGGAAGTCTATCTAGCACAGATACGCAGTATTTT.

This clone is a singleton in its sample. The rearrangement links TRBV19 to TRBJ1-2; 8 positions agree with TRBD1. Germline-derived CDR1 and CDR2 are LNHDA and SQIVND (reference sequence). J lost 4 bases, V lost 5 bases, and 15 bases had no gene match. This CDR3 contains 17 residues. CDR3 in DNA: TGTGCCAGTAGTCGGCTGGCAGGGGGCCCGGGCCCCTATGGCTACACCTTC. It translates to CASSRLAGGPGPYGYTF.

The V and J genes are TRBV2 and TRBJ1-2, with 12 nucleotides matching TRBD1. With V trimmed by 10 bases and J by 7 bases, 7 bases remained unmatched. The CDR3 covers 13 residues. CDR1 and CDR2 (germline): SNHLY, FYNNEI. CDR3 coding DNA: TGTGCCATATTCGGGGACAGGGGGCTTGGCTACACCTTC. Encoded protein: CAIFGDRGLGYTF. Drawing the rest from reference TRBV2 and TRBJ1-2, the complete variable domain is EPEVTQTPSHQVTQMGQEVILRCVPISNHLYFYWYRQILGQKVEFLVSFYNNEISEKSEIFDDQFSVERPDGSNFTLKIRSTKLEDSAMYFCAIFGDRGLGYTFGSGTRLTVV.

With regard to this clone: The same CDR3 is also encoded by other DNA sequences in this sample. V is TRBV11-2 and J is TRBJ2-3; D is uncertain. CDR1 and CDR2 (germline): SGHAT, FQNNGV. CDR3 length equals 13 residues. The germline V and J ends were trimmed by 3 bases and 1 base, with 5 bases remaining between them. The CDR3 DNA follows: TGTGCCAGCAGCTTGCAGGGCACAGATACGCAGTATTTT. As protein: CASSLQGTDTQYF.

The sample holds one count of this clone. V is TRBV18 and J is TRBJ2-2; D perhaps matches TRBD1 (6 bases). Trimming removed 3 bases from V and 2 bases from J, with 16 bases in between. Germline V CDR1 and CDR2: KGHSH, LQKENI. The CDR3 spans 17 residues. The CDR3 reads CASSPLRGASNTGELFF. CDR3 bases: TGTGCCAGCTCACCGCTCAGGGGCGCATCAAACACCGGGGAGCTGTTTTTT.

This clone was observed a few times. The CDR3 is CASSSLGKAFF. The DNA of the CDR3 is TGTGCCAGCAGTTCCCTGGGGAAAGCTTTCTTT. This rearrangement joins TRBV28 to TRBJ1-1; D remains ambiguous. Trimming stripped 4 bases from V and 9 bases from J, with 9 bases between. The length of the CDR3 is 11 residues. Germline V gene lookup returns CDR1 MDHEN and CDR2 SYDVKM.

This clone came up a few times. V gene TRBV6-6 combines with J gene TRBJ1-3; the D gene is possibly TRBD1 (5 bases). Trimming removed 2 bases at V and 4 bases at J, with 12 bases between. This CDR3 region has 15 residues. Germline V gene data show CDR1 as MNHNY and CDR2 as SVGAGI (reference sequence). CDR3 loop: CASSYGSGWGNTIYF. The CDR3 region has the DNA TGTGCCAGCAGTTACGGGTCAGGGTGGGGAAACACCATATATTTT.

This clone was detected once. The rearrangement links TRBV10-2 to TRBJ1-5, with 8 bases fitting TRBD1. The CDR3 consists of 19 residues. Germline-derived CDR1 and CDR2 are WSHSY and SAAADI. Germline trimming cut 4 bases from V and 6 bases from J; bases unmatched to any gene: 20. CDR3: CASSVTQAGTGLGRQPQHF. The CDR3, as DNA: TGCGCCAGCAGTGTAACACAAGCCGGGACAGGCCTTGGGCGTCAGCCCCAGCATTTT.

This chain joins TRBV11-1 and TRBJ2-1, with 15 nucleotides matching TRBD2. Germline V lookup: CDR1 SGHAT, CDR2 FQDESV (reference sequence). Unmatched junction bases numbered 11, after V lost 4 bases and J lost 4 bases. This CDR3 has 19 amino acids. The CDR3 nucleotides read TGTGCCAGCAGCTCAGGACTAGCGGGAGGGTACAGAGGGTACAATGAGCAGTTCTTC. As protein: CASSSGLAGGYRGYNEQFF.

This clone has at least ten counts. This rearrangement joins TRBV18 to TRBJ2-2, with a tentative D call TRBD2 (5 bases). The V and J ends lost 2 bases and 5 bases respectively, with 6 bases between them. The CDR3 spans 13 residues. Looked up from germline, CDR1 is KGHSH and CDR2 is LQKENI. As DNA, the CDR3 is TGTGCCAGCTCACCAGGGAGAACCGGGGAGCTGTTTTTT. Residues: CASSPGRTGELFF.

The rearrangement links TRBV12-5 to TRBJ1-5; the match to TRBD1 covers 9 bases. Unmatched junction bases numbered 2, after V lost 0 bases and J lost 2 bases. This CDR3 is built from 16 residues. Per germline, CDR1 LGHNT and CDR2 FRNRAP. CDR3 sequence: CASGLVRTGGNQPQHF. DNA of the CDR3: TGTGCTAGTGGTTTGGTTCGGACAGGGGGCAATCAGCCCCAGCATTTT. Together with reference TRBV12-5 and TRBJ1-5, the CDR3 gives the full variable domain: DARVTQTPRHKVTEMGQEVTMRCQPILGHNTVFWYRQTMMQGLELLAYFRNRAPLDDSGMPKDRFSAEMPDATLATLKIQPSEPRDSAVYFCASGLVRTGGNQPQHFGDGTRLSIL.

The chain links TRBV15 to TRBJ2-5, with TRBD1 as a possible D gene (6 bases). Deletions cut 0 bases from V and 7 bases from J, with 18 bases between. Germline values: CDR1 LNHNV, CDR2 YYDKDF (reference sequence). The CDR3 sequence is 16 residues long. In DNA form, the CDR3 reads TGTGCCACCAGCAGAGATGCCGTGGGGGCGCGGGTGACCCAGTACTTC. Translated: CATSRDAVGARVTQYF.

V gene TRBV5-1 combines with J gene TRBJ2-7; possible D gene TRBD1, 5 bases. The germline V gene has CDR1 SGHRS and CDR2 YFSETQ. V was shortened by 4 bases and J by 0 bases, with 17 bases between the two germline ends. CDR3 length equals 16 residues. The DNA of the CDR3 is TGCGCCAGCAGCCGGGTTGGGCAGGGCAGCTCCTACGAGCAGTACTTC. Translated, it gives CASSRVGQGSSYEQYF.

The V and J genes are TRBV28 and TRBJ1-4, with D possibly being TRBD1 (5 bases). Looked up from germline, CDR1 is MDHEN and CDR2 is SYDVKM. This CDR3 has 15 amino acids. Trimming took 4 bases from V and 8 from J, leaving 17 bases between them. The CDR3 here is CASSWGGRVEEKLFF. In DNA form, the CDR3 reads TGTGCCAGCAGTTGGGGAGGCAGGGTGGAAGAAAAACTGTTTTTT. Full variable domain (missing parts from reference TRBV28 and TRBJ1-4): DVKVTQSSRYLVKRTGEKVFLECVQDMDHENMFWYRQDPGLGLRLIYFSYDVKMKEKGDIPEGYSVSREKKERFSLILESASTNQTSMYLCASSWGGRVEEKLFFGSGTQLSVL.